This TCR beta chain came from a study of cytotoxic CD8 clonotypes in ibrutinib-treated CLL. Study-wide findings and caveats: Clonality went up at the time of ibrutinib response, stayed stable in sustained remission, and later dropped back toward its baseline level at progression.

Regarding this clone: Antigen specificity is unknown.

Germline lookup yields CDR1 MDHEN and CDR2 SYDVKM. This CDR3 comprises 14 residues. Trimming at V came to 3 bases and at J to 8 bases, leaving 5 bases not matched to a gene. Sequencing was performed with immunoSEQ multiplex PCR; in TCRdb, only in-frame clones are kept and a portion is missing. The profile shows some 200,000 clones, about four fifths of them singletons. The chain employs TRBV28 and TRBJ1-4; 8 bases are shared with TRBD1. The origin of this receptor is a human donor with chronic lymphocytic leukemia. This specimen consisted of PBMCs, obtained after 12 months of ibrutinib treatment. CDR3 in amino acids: CASSLGRGREKLFF. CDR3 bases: TGTGCCAGCAGTTTGGGCAGGGGGCGAGAAAAACTGTTTTTT.